This T cell receptor beta chain was observed in a study of OX40 agonist ivuxolimab in advanced cancers. V lost 4 bases to trimming and J lost 7 bases; unmatched junction nucleotides: 13. Germline V gives CDR1 PRHDT, CDR2 FYEKMQ (reference sequence). The CDR3 totals 16 residues. The assay was immunoSEQ multiplex PCR, and TCRdb's table has in-frame clones only and misses some. This sample has 35,000 to 40,000 clones, with about 90% found just once. Whole-study findings and limits: Antigen specificity remained undetermined for the expanded peripheral T cells.

A remark on this clone: What it binds is unknown.

This specimen consisted of CD4+ or CD8+ T cells sorted from blood, obtained in a trial of the OX40 agonist ivuxolimab. This sequence was found in an adult with an advanced solid tumor such as melanoma, head and neck, liver or kidney cancer. The genes are TRBV13 and TRBJ1-2, with TRBD1 matching 9 bases. The CDR3 loop reads CASSSPGTGIDRGYTF. DNA for the CDR3: TGTGCCAGCAGCTCCCCCGGGACAGGGATTGATCGTGGCTACACCTTC.